A single sample gave rise to the 29 T cell receptor beta chains below, sequenced in a study of T cell repertoires in cytomegalovirus infection. Via MiXCR, TCRdb re-called the reads, giving one row per CDR3 protein. Of around 750,000 distinct CDR3 sequences in the sample, about 33% were seen once. Their recognized antigens are unknown. Sequences were derived from cultured CD8+ T cells from PBMCs, sampled from culture after CMV antigen stimulation. Every receptor here comes from a human donor in good health (CMV status not recorded). Some clones in this sample may be carry-over from other donors' samples.

This chain uses TRBV10-3 with TRBJ1-1; D is possibly TRBD1 (5 bases). The CDR3 runs 13 residues. Germline V gene lookup returns CDR1 ENHRY and CDR2 SYGVKD. Between the trimmed V and J ends, which lost 7 bases and 3 bases, there was a span of 12 bases. The CDR3 region is CAIKTDRYTEAFF. The CDR3 DNA sequence: TGTGCCATCAAAACCGACAGATACACTGAAGCTTTCTTT.

The gene calls are TRBV7-9 and TRBJ2-5; unclear D gene. This CDR3 comprises 14 residues. Germline CDR1 SEHNR, CDR2 FQNEAQ (reference sequence). V was trimmed by 4 bases and J by 7 bases, leaving 16 bases between them. The CDR3 sequence is CASSYNPQSGTQYF. As DNA, the CDR3 is TGTGCCAGCAGCTACAACCCCCAATCGGGGACCCAGTACTTC.

This chain uses TRBV19 with TRBJ2-5; possible D gene TRBD2, 5 bases. The CDR3 totals 15 residues. CDR1 is LNHDA and CDR2 is SQIVND in the germline V gene (reference sequence). The V end was cut by 3 bases, the J end by 4 bases, with 15 bases between. The CDR3 nucleotides read TGTGCCAGTAGTATTAGCCCGTTGGCGGGAGAGACCCAGTACTTC. Protein product: CASSISPLAGETQYF.

V is TRBV2 and J is TRBJ2-3; TRBD2 matches 11 bases. Germline CDR1 reads SNHLY; CDR2 reads FYNNEI. J was trimmed by 3 bases and V by 10 bases; bases with no gene match: 6. The CDR3 is made up of 14 amino acids. As DNA, the CDR3 is TGTGCCACCTTTAGCGGGGGGGCAACAGATACGCAGTATTTT. This sequence encodes CATFSGGATDTQYF. The full variable domain, with the rest looked up from reference TRBV2 and TRBJ2-3, is EPEVTQTPSHQVTQMGQEVILRCVPISNHLYFYWYRQILGQKVEFLVSFYNNEISEKSEIFDDQFSVERPDGSNFTLKIRSTKLEDSAMYFCATFSGGATDTQYFGPGTRLTVL.

This clonotype has just a few counts. This chain joins TRBV28 and TRBJ2-5; a weak D match, TRBD1 (6 bases). Germline V lookup: CDR1 MDHEN, CDR2 SYDVKM. Trimming took 10 bases from V and 5 from J, leaving 11 bases between them. CDR3 size: 11 residues. The CDR3 is CATTGLETQYF. Written as DNA, the CDR3 is TGTGCCACCACAGGGTTGGAGACCCAGTACTTC.

Here the CDR3 DNA reads TGTGCCAGCAGTACGACAGATAGAAGCAATCAGCCCCAGCATTTT. Protein: CASSTTDRSNQPQHF. The chain is built from TRBV6-8 and TRBJ1-5; maybe TRBD1 (5 bases). CDR1 and CDR2 from the germline V gene are MNHGY and SAAAGT. The germline V and J ends were trimmed by 5 bases and 1 base, with 12 bases remaining between them. This CDR3 is 15 amino acids long.

At least ten counts were recorded for this clonotype. The CDR3 is CASSFGGPIYNEQFF. The CDR3 bases are TGTGCCAGCAGCTTTGGAGGCCCTATCTACAATGAGCAGTTCTTC. The chain employs TRBV7-8 and TRBJ2-1; maybe TRBD2 (5 bases). The CDR3 is 15 amino acids. Germline CDR1 is SGHVS and CDR2 is FQNEAQ. With 3 bases removed from V and 3 bases from J, the gap between germline ends came to 12 bases.

The chain's CDR3 is CASSLWRMNTEAFF. CDR3 sequence (DNA): TGCGCCAGCAGCTTGTGGCGGATGAACACTGAAGCTTTCTTT. V and J are TRBV5-1 and TRBJ1-1; D remains unclear. V was trimmed by 1 base and J by 0 bases, leaving 7 bases between them. The CDR3 has 14 residues. Germline V gene sequence: CDR1 SGHRS, CDR2 YFSETQ. The full variable domain, with the rest looked up from reference TRBV5-1 and TRBJ1-1, is KAGVTQTPRYLIKTRGQQVTLSCSPISGHRSVSWYQQTPGQGLQFLFEYFSETQRNKGNFPGRFSGRQFSNSRSEMNVSTLELGDSALYLCASSLWRMNTEAFFGQGTRLTVV.

The V gene is TRBV6-2 or TRBV6-3, the J gene TRBJ1-1, with 7 positions matching TRBD1. The V segment lost 4 bases and the J segment 5 bases; nucleotides outside the gene matches: 7. Germline-derived CDR1 and CDR2 are MNHEY and SVGEGT. The CDR3 contains 14 residues. Here the CDR3 DNA reads TGTGCCAGCAGTTGGACCAGGGGGGGAACTGAAGCTTTCTTT. Its protein is CASSWTRGGTEAFF.

This clonotype was picked up a small number of times. The rearrangement links TRBV6-1 to TRBJ2-2, with a possible D match to TRBD1 (5 bases). The CDR3 is made up of 14 amino acids. Trimming cost V 5 bases and J 5 bases, with 12 bases left between them. Germline CDR1 MNHNS, CDR2 SASEGT. CDR3 in amino acids: CASSNYKGTGELFF. Here the CDR3 DNA reads TGTGCCAGCAGTAACTACAAGGGGACCGGGGAGCTGTTTTTT.

V is TRBV4-3 and J is TRBJ2-3; D gene uncertain. The CDR3 runs 16 residues. Germline values: CDR1 LGHNA, CDR2 YSLEER. V shed 0 bases and J shed 4 bases, with 14 bases lying between them. For the CDR3, the DNA is TGCGCCAGCAGCCAAGATCGGCAGCTTGGGCCAGATACGCAGTATTTT. It translates to CASSQDRQLGPDTQYF.

This clonotype was seen at least ten times. The chain carries TRBV7-6 and TRBJ2-7; no clear D gene. V gave up 3 bases and J gave up 4 bases, with 19 bases separating them. Germline V gene lookup returns CDR1 SGHVS and CDR2 FNYEAQ. The CDR3 runs 16 residues. CDR3 bases: TGTGCCAGCAGCTTTAGTAAGGGTAAGGGCGAATACGAGCAGTACTTC. It translates to CASSFSKGKGEYEQYF.

The rearrangement joins TRBV6-2 or TRBV6-3 to TRBJ2-1; perhaps TRBD2 as D (5 bases). V shed 5 bases and J shed 9 bases, with 14 bases lying between them. The CDR3 runs to 13 residues. Germline V CDR1 and CDR2: MNHEY, SVGEGT. This chain's CDR3 is CASSPGLFGEQFF. The CDR3 DNA sequence: TGTGCCAGCAGTCCTGGACTCTTTGGTGAGCAGTTCTTC.

This clonotype appeared a few times. The chain combines TRBV12-3 or TRBV12-4 with TRBJ1-2; D is ambiguous. The V gene lost 0 bases and the J gene lost 6 bases, with 14 bases spanning the gap. CDR3 size: 15 residues. The CDR3 nucleotides read TGTGCCAGCAGTTTAGCGTACCTCCACCCCGATGGCTACACCTTC. It translates to CASSLAYLHPDGYTF.

This clonotype showed up many times. The gene calls are TRBV7-2 and TRBJ1-1, with no clear D. Germline V gives CDR1 SGHTA, CDR2 FQGNSA. There are 13 residues in the CDR3. V lost 2 bases and J lost 8, with 12 bases in between. CDR3 region: CASSLPRGGEAFF. DNA for the CDR3: TGTGCCAGCAGCTTACCCCGGGGAGGGGAAGCTTTCTTT.

This chain joins TRBV4-1 and TRBJ1-2; 8 bases agree with TRBD1. The CDR3 length is 18 residues. V trimming: 7 bases; J trimming: 5 bases; junction bases outside the gene matches: 21. Germline CDR1 reads MGHRA; CDR2 reads YSYEKL. CDR3 sequence reads: CASTLRVGVLDREYGYTF. CDR3 DNA sequence: TGCGCCAGCACCCTAAGGGTGGGTGTGTTGGACAGGGAGTATGGCTACACCTTC.

The V gene is TRBV18, the J gene TRBJ2-7; tentatively, D is TRBD2 (5 bases). V was cut by 3 bases and J by 1 base, with 13 bases left in between. Germline V lookup: CDR1 KGHSH, CDR2 LQKENI. CDR3 length: 15 amino acids. The DNA of the CDR3 is TGTGCCAGCTCACCGGTCGGGAAAGAATCCTACGAGCAGTACGTC. Translation: CASSPVGKESYEQYV.

There are many counts of this clonotype. The rearrangement joins TRBV7-9 to TRBJ1-2; D uncertain. The germline CDR1 and CDR2 sequences are SEHNR and FQNEAQ (reference sequence). The CDR3 spans 15 residues. V was trimmed by 1 base and J by 5 bases, leaving 14 bases between them. CDR3 DNA sequence: TGTGCCAGCAGCTTAGAGTCACCCACCCTTTATGGCTACACCTTC. This sequence encodes CASSLESPTLYGYTF. The full variable domain, with the rest looked up from reference TRBV7-9 and TRBJ1-2, is DTGVSQNPRHKITKRGQNVTFRCDPISEHNRLYWYRQTLGQGPEFLTYFQNEAQLEKSRLLSDRFSAERPKGSFSTLEIQRTEQGDSAMYLCASSLESPTLYGYTFGSGTRLTVV.

The V and J genes are TRBV18 and TRBJ1-6; 8 bases line up with TRBD1. The germline V gene has CDR1 KGHSH and CDR2 LQKENI. The CDR3 loop spans 15 amino acids. V shed 1 base, J shed 10 bases, and the junction held 6 bases outside the gene matches. The CDR3 reads CASSPQDRVYSPLHF. DNA of the CDR3: TGTGCCAGCTCACCACAGGACAGGGTATACTCACCCCTCCACTTT.

J is TRBJ1-1 and V is TRBV7-9; 10 nucleotides align to TRBD1. The germline V gene has CDR1 SEHNR and CDR2 FQNEAQ (reference sequence). J lost 4 bases, V lost 2 bases, and 4 bases had no gene match. This CDR3 has 15 residues. This CDR3 reads CASSLIGQGGTEAFF. As DNA, the CDR3 is TGTGCCAGCAGCTTAATAGGACAGGGGGGCACTGAAGCTTTCTTT.

This clonotype was counted between two and nine times. The chain couples TRBV12-5 to TRBJ1-4; no clear D gene. Germline CDR1 LGHNT, CDR2 FRNRAP. There are 14 residues in the CDR3. The V and J ends lost 1 base and 7 bases respectively, with 10 bases between them. The CDR3 bases are TGTGCTAGTGGTTTGGGAGGGCTCGGTGAAAAACTGTTTTTT. As protein: CASGLGGLGEKLFF.

In its sample, this clonotype was seen many times. The chain is built from TRBV7-9 and TRBJ1-1, with 7 nucleotides matching TRBD1. There are 14 residues in the CDR3. Germline-derived CDR1 and CDR2 are SEHNR and FQNEAQ (reference sequence). The trim removed 5 bases at V and 0 bases at J, leaving 3 bases unmatched. As DNA, the CDR3 is TGTGCCAGCAGCCCGGGACAGATGAACACTGAAGCTTTCTTT. This gives the protein CASSPGQMNTEAFF.

The V and J genes are TRBV7-2 and TRBJ2-3; D is unresolved. The germline V gene has CDR1 SGHTA and CDR2 FQGNSA. The CDR3 runs 13 residues. Trimming shortened V by 2 bases and J by 3 bases, and 6 bases separated the two germline ends. In nucleotides, the CDR3 is TGTGCCAGCAGCTTATGGACGACAGATACGCAGTATTTT. Its translation: CASSLWTTDTQYF.

V gene TRBV4-2 combines with J gene TRBJ1-1; no firm D call. The CDR3 is 15 residues long. Trimming removed 0 bases from V and 0 bases from J, with 8 bases in between. Germline CDR1 is LGHNA and CDR2 is YNFKEQ. CDR3 coding DNA: TGTGCCAGCAGCCAAGAGGCAGCCATGAACACTGAAGCTTTCTTT. Translation gives CASSQEAAMNTEAFF.

DNA of the CDR3: TGCAGTGCTAGGGCCCCCCTGGGCAGCTCGGGGTACGAGCAGTACGTC. This gives the protein CSARAPLGSSGYEQYV. The J gene is TRBJ2-7, the V gene TRBV20-1; a possible D gene is TRBD2 (5 bases). The CDR3 extends over 16 amino acids. Germline V gene data show CDR1 as DFQATT and CDR2 as SNEGSKA (reference sequence). Between the trimmed V and J ends, which lost 3 bases and 4 bases, there was a span of 22 bases.

V is TRBV6-1 and J is TRBJ2-1; TRBD1 matches 7 bases. The V and J ends lost 7 bases and 0 bases, in that order; junction bases with no gene match: 9. The CDR3 spans 16 residues. Germline CDR1 reads MNHNS; CDR2 reads SASEGT. CDR3 nucleotides: TGTGCCAGCAAGGGTTTCGACAGGGTCTCCTACAATGAGCAGTTCTTC. It yields the protein CASKGFDRVSYNEQFF.

This clonotype was counted at least ten times. The rearrangement uses TRBV23-1 and TRBJ1-4, with 7 bases that match TRBD1. TRBV23-1 is an open reading frame, and its role is uncertain. CDR3 length: 17 residues. V lost 3 bases to trimming and J lost 8 bases; unmatched junction nucleotides: 15. CDR3: CASSQIHRGRFPEKLFF. In nucleotides, the CDR3 is TGCGCCAGCAGTCAGATACACAGGGGCCGGTTCCCCGAAAAACTGTTTTTT.

This clonotype was seen repeatedly, ten times or more. The chain joins TRBV12-3 or TRBV12-4 to TRBJ2-5; D assignment may be TRBD1 or TRBD2 (5 bases each). Trimming removed 2 bases at V and 5 bases at J, with 12 bases between. The CDR3 sequence is 14 residues long. As DNA, the CDR3 is TGTGCCAGCAGTTTACGGTGGGGGAAGGAGACCCAGTACTTC. Its translation: CASSLRWGKETQYF.

The gene calls are TRBV7-9 and TRBJ2-7; either TRBD1 or TRBD2 may fit D (6 bases each). With 5 bases removed from V and 3 bases from J, the gap between germline ends came to 20 bases. The germline gives CDR1 SEHNR, CDR2 FQNEAQ (reference sequence). This CDR3 spans 16 amino acids. In DNA, the CDR3 is TGTGCCAGCAGCCCTCCTAGTGGGGGGCACCTCTACGAGCAGTACGTC. Translated, it gives CASSPPSGGHLYEQYV.